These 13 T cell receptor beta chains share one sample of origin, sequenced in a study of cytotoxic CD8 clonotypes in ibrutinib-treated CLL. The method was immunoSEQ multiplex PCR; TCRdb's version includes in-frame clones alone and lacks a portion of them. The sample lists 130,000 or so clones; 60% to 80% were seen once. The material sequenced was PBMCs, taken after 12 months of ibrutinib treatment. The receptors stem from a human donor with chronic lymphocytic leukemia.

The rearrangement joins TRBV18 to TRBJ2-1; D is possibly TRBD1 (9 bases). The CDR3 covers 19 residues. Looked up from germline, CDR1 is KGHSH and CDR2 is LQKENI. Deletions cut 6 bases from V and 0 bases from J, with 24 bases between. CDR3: CASSLGTGFAGGSYNEQFF. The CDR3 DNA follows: TGTGCCAGCTCCCTAGGGACAGGGTTTGCGGGAGGCTCCTACAATGAGCAGTTCTTC.

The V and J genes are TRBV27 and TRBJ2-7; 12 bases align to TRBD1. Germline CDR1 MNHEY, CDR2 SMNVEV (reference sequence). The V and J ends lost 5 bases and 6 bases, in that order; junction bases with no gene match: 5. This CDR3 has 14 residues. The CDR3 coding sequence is TGTGCCAGCAGTCCTGGGACAGGGGGCGGCGAGCAGTACTTC. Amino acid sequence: CASSPGTGGGEQYF.

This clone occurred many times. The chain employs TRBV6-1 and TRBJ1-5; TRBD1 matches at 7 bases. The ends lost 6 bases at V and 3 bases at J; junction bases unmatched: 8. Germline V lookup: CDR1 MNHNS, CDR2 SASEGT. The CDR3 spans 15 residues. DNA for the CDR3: TGTGCCAGCAGGCCCGGGACAGCCCACAATCAGCCCCAGCATTTT. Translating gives CASRPGTAHNQPQHF.

The CDR3: CASSSSSRGGTDTQYF. The DNA of the CDR3 is TGTGCCAGCAGCTCTAGCAGCCGGGGGGGCACAGATACGCAGTATTTT. The J gene is TRBJ2-3, the V gene TRBV6-6; 7 bases are shared with TRBD2. Germline V lookup: CDR1 MNHNY, CDR2 SVGAGI (reference sequence). The length of the CDR3 is 16 residues. Trimming removed 6 bases from V and 1 base from J; junction bases left unmatched: 10.

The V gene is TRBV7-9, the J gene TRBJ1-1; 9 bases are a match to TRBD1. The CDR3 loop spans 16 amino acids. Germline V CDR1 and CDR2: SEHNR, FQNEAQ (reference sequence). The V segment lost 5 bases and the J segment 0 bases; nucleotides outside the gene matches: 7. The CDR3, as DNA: TGTGCCAGCAGCGGAACAGGGGGCCGAATGAACACTGAAGCTTTCTTT. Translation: CASSGTGGRMNTEAFF.

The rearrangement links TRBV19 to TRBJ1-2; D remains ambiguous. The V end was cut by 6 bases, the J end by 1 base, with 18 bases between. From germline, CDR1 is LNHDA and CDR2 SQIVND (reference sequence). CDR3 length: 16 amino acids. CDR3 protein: CASRARLALINYGYTF. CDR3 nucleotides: TGTGCCAGTAGAGCCCGGTTAGCCCTCATTAACTATGGCTACACCTTC.

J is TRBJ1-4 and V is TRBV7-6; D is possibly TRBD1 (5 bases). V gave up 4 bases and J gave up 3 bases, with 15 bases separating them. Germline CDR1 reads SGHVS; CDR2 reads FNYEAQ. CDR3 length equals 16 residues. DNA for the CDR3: TGTGCCAGCAGCTCCGGGGGGGGTTATTCTAATGAAAAACTGTTTTTT. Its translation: CASSSGGGYSNEKLFF. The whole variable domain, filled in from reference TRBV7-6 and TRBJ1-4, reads GAGVSQSPRYKVTKRGQDVALRCDPISGHVSLYWYRQALGQGPEFLTYFNYEAQQDKSGLPNDRFSAERPEGSISTLTIQRTEQRDSAMYRCASSSGGGYSNEKLFFGSGTQLSVL.

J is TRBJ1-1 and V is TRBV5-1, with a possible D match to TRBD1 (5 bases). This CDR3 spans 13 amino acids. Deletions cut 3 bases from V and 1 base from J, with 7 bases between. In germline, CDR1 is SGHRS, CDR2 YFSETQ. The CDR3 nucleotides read TGCGCCAGCAGCTGGGGGTGGAACACTGAAGCTTTCTTT. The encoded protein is CASSWGWNTEAFF. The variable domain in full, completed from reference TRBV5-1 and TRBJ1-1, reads KAGVTQTPRYLIKTRGQQVTLSCSPISGHRSVSWYQQTPGQGLQFLFEYFSETQRNKGNFPGRFSGRQFSNSRSEMNVSTLELGDSALYLCASSWGWNTEAFFGQGTRLTVV.

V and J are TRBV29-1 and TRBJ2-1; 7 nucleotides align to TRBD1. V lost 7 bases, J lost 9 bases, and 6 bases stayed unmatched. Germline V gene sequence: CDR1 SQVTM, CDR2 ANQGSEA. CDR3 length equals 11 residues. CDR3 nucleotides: TGCAGCGCCAAACAGGGGCCTGAGCAGTTCTTC. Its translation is CSAKQGPEQFF.

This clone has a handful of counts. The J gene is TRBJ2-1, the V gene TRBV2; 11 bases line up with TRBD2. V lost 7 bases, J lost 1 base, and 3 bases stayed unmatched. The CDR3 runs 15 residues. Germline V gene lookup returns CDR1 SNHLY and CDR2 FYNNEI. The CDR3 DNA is TGTGCCAGCACCGGACTAGCGGGTTCCTACAATGAGCAGTTCTTC. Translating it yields CASTGLAGSYNEQFF. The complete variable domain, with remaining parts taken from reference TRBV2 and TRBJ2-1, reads EPEVTQTPSHQVTQMGQEVILRCVPISNHLYFYWYRQILGQKVEFLVSFYNNEISEKSEIFDDQFSVERPDGSNFTLKIRSTKLEDSAMYFCASTGLAGSYNEQFFGPGTRLTVL.

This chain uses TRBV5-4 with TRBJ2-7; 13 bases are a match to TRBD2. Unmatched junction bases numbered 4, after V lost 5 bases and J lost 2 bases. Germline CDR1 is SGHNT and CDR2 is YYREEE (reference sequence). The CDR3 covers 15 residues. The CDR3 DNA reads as TGTGCCAGCAGTTTAGGACTAGCGGGGGCCTACGAGCAGTACTTC. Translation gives CASSLGLAGAYEQYF.

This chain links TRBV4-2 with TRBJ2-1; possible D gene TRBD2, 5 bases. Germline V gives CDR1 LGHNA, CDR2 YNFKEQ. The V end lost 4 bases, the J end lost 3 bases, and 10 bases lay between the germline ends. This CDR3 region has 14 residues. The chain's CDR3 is CASSPERDYNEQFF. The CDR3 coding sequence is TGTGCCAGCAGCCCGGAGAGGGACTACAATGAGCAGTTCTTC.

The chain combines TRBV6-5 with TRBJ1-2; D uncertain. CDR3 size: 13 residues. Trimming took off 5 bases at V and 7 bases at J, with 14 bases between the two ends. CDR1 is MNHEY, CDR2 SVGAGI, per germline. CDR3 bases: TGTGCCAGCAGTCCCCTCCGTCAGGCTGGCTACACCTTC. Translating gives CASSPLRQAGYTF.